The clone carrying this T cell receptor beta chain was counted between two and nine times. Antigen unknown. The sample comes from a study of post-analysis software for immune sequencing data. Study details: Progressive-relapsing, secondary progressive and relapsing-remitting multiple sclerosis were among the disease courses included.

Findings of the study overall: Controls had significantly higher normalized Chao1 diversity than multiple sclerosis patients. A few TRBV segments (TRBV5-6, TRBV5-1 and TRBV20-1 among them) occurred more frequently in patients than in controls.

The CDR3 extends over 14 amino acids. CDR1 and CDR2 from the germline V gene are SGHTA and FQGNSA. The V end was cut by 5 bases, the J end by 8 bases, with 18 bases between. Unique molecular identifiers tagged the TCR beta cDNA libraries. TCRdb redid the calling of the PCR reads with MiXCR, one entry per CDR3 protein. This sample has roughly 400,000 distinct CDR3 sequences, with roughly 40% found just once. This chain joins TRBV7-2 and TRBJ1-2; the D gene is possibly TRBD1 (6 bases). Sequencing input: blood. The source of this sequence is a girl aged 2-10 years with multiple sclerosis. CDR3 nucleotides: TGTGCCAGCAGCCCTGGGACACCCTTGGGAGGCTACACCTTC. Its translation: CASSPGTPLGGYTF.